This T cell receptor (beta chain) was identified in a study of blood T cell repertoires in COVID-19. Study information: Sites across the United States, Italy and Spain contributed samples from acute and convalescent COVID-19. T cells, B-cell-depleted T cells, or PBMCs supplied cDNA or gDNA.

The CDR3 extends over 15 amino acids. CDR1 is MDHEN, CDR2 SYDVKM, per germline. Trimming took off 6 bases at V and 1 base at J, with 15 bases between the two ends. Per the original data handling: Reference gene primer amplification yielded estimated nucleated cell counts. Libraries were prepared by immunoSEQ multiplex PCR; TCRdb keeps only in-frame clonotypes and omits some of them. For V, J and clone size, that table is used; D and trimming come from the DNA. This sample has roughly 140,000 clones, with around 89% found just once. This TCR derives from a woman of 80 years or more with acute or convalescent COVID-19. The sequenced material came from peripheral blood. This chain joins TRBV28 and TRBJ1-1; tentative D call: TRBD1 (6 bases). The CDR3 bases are TGTGCCAGCAGCCCCTACGGGACATCGAACACTGAAGCTTTCTTT. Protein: CASSPYGTSNTEAFF.